The 10 T cell receptor beta chains reported below all come from one sample, sequenced in a study of naive and memory T cell subsets. Two oligonucleotides, mixed equimolar, formed the beta constant-region primer covering TRBC1 and TRBC2. The ligated cDNA underwent four PCR rounds using SP2 and nested alpha and beta constant-region primers. MiXCR, run by TCRdb on the UMI-ligation and nested PCR reads, gives a single entry per CDR3 protein. The data contain about 120,000 distinct CDR3 sequences, 35% to 40% of them singletons. Sequenced sample: central memory CD4+ T cells from blood. These receptors all stem from a human donor in good health.

The chain has TRBV28 and TRBJ1-5, with D unresolved. Between the trimmed V and J ends, which lost 7 bases and 1 base, there was a span of 11 bases. The CDR3 has 14 residues. Germline V gene lookup returns CDR1 MDHEN and CDR2 SYDVKM. The chain's CDR3 is CASTGVGSNQPQHF. Here the CDR3 DNA reads TGTGCCAGCACCGGAGTTGGAAGCAATCAGCCCCAGCATTTT.

The J gene is TRBJ2-5, the V gene TRBV28; D tentatively reads TRBD1 or TRBD2 (6 bases each). Trimming took off 3 bases at V and 5 bases at J, with 16 bases between the two ends. The CDR3 runs to 15 residues. Germline V gene sequence: CDR1 MDHEN, CDR2 SYDVKM. DNA of the CDR3: TGTGCCAGCAGTTTCTTTGGGGGCGGGATGGAGACCCAGTACTTC. Translating it yields CASSFFGGGMETQYF.

CDR3 sequence (DNA): TGCAGTGCTAGGACTAGCGGGAGTAATTCCTACAATGAGCAGTTCTTC. Translating it yields CSARTSGSNSYNEQFF. V usage is TRBV20-1 and J usage is TRBJ2-1; 12 bases are shared with TRBD2. The trim removed 3 bases at V and 1 base at J, leaving 4 bases unmatched. The CDR3 runs to 16 residues. Germline CDR1 is DFQATT and CDR2 is SNEGSKA (reference sequence).

J is TRBJ2-7 and V is TRBV6-1, with 10 bases lining up with TRBD2. The ends lost 9 bases at V and 4 bases at J; junction bases unmatched: 18. The germline gives CDR1 MNHNS, CDR2 SASEGT. The CDR3 totals 17 residues. As DNA, the CDR3 is TGTGCCAGTACGTTCAGCCGGACCGGGACTAGCGCATACGAGCAGTACTTC. Its protein is CASTFSRTGTSAYEQYF.

CDR3 in DNA: TGTGCCAGCGTCCAAATAGCGTACCACCCCACCAATGAGCAGTTCTTC. Protein sequence: CASVQIAYHPTNEQFF. The chain uses TRBV9 and TRBJ2-1; a possible D gene is TRBD2 (5 bases). Germline V gives CDR1 SGDLS, CDR2 YYNGEE. V gave up 7 bases and J gave up 6 bases, with 23 bases separating them. The CDR3 is 16 residues long.

This clonotype was picked up a small number of times. The V call is TRBV28, the J call TRBJ2-6; TRBD1 matches at 10 bases. Germline CDR1 is MDHEN and CDR2 is SYDVKM. CDR3 length: 23 residues. Trimming cost V 8 bases and J 4 bases; bases outside gene matches: 29. The CDR3 protein is CASRALRGGVQGQGSGGANVLTF. The CDR3 DNA reads as TGTGCCAGCCGAGCCCTCCGAGGGGGCGTCCAGGGACAGGGGTCGGGGGGGGCCAACGTCCTGACTTTC.

This clonotype is a singleton in its sample. This sequence joins TRBV28 and TRBJ2-7; weak D call: TRBD1 (7 bases). Trimming shortened V by 3 bases and J by 3 bases, and 15 bases separated the two germline ends. Per germline, CDR1 MDHEN and CDR2 SYDVKM. This CDR3 region has 15 residues. The DNA of the CDR3 is TGTGCCAGCAGTTTCCCCGCCAGGGGGGTCTACGAGCAGTACTTC. The encoded protein is CASSFPARGVYEQYF.

This clonotype occurred a few times. The rearrangement uses TRBV5-1 and TRBJ2-7, with D maybe TRBD1 (6 bases). V lost 4 bases and J lost 6, with 17 bases in between. The V gene's germline CDR1 is SGHRS and CDR2 YFSETQ. This CDR3 region has 14 residues. The chain's CDR3 is CASSTQGSGREQYF. The CDR3 DNA sequence: TGCGCCAGCAGCACACAGGGATCCGGCCGCGAGCAGTACTTC.

This clonotype was found a few times. This chain uses TRBV5-1 with TRBJ2-3, with a tentative D call TRBD2 (5 bases). Trimming took off 0 bases at V and 4 bases at J, with 6 bases between the two ends. The germline V gene has CDR1 SGHRS and CDR2 YFSETQ. There are 13 residues in the CDR3. The CDR3 sequence is CASSLASSDTQYF. CDR3 bases: TGCGCCAGCAGCTTGGCTAGCTCAGATACGCAGTATTTT.

This chain joins TRBV29-1 and TRBJ1-2, with D tentatively TRBD1 (6 bases). CDR1 and CDR2 (germline): SQVTM, ANQGSEA. V lost 7 bases to trimming and J lost 1 base, with 7 bases between them. The CDR3 totals 11 residues. DNA of the CDR3: TGCAGCGGAGGGGGTAACTATGGCTACACCTTC. It specifies CSGGGNYGYTF.